Sequencing of this T cell receptor beta chain was carried out in a study of technical replicates of blood from a few donors. TCRdb keeps only in-frame clones here, not all; method: immunoSEQ multiplex PCR. The repertoire holds roughly 80,000 clones, with approximately 94% as singletons. This clone appeared once. V trimming: 3 bases; J trimming: 5 bases; junction bases outside the gene matches: 7. The germline V gene has CDR1 ENHRY and CDR2 SYGVKD. The length of the CDR3 is 15 residues. The receptor's source is a human donor in good health. The J gene is TRBJ1-1, the V gene TRBV10-3; 9 bases are a match to TRBD1. The sequencing sample was made of T cells isolated from PBMCs. The CDR3 DNA follows: TGTGCCATCAGTGAAACGCCGGGACAGGGAACTGAAGCTTTCTTT. Its protein is CAISETPGQGTEAFF.